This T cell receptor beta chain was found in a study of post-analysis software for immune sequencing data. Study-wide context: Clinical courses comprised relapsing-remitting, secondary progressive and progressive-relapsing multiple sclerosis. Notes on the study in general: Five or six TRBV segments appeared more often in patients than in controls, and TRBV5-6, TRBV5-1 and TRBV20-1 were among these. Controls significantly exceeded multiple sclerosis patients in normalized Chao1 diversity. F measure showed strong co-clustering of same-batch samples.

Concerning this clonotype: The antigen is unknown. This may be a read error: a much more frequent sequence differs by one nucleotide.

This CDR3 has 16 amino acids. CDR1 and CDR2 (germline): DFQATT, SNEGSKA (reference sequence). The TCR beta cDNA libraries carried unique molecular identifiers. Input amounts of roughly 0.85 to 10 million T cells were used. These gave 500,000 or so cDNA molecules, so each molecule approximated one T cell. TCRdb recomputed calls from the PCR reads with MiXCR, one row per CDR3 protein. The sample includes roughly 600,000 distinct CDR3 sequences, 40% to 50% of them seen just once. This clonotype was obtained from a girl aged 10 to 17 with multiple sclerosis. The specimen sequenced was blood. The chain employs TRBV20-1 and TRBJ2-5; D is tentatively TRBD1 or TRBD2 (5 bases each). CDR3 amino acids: CSTRDWGNALQETQYF. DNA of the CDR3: TGCAGTACTAGAGATTGGGGCAACGCCCTCCAAGAGACCCAGTACTTC.